The clone carrying this TCR beta chain has a count of ten or more. These data come from a study of regulatory T cells in long-lasting Graves disease. Germline V gene lookup returns CDR1 SGDLS and CDR2 YYNGEE. With V trimmed by 0 bases and J by 1 base, 3 bases remained unmatched. This CDR3 region has 17 residues. CDR3-region Arm-PCR and iRepertoire HTBI primers produced the TCR beta libraries. TCRdb processed the multiplex PCR reads anew with MiXCR; each CDR3 protein has one entry. The table shows around 240,000 distinct CDR3 sequences, with about 17% occurring only once. Time point described: newly diagnosed GD, antithyroid drugs for less than 3 months. From PBMCs, RNA was extracted and then used to make the TCR library. The data also belong to a second study, concerning T cells in Graves' hyperthyroidism and ophthalmopathy.

The sample in question was peripheral blood mononuclear cells (PBMCs), obtained at new diagnosis, from a patient treated with antithyroid drugs. The chain is built from TRBV9 and TRBJ2-2, with 10 bases matching TRBD2. The sequence derives from a woman aged 30 to 39 with Graves disease. The CDR3 DNA follows: TGTGCCAGCAGCGTAGCGGCTAGCGGGGGGAACACCGGGGAGCTGTTTTTT. Protein sequence: CASSVAASGGNTGELFF.